This passage covers 22 T cell receptor beta chains from one sample sequenced in a study of pediatric ulcerative colitis. The rectum was sampled with one to two pinch biopsies at colonoscopy. Produced via immunoSEQ multiplex PCR; TCRdb's table is partial and in-frame only. The sample lists 45,000 to 55,000 clones, about 78% seen once, with under 4% in the top ten. The sample consisted of gut tissue. These receptors came from a girl aged 5-17 years with moderate ulcerative colitis.

In this sample, this clone turned up a few times. The chain carries TRBV6-1 and TRBJ2-7; a possible D gene is TRBD1 (8 bases). The CDR3 extends over 13 amino acids. Trimming removed 6 bases from V and 3 bases from J, with 12 bases in between. Germline CDR1 MNHNS, CDR2 SASEGT. The CDR3 DNA reads TGTGCCAGCAGGGACAGGGAGGGCTACGAGCAGTACTTC. It codes for CASRDREGYEQYF.

The gene calls are TRBV19 and TRBJ1-5; 7 bases fit TRBD1. Looked up from germline, CDR1 is LNHDA and CDR2 is SQIVND (reference sequence). V dropped 2 bases and J dropped 9; count of bases not matched to a gene: 1. This CDR3 comprises 12 residues. The CDR3 nucleotides read TGTGCCAGTAGTATACCAGGGGGGCCCCAGCATTTT. This translates into CASSIPGGPQHF.

The rearrangement uses TRBV30 and TRBJ2-7, with TRBD1 matching over 7 bases. The V gene end was trimmed by 4 bases and the J gene end by 1 base; junction bases not matched to a gene: 4. The CDR3 is 13 residues long. Germline CDR1 GTSNPN, CDR2 SVGIG (reference sequence). CDR3 in DNA: TGTGCCTGGACTAGACAGGGATCCTACGAGCAGTACTTC. Its translation is CAWTRQGSYEQYF.

The V call is TRBV6-5, the J call TRBJ2-7, with 9 positions matching TRBD1. Germline CDR1 MNHEY, CDR2 SVGAGI. CDR3 length: 14 amino acids. V trimming: 0 bases; J trimming: 10 bases; junction bases outside the gene matches: 7. CDR3 amino acids: CASSYSMTTGGQYF. The CDR3 nucleotides read TGTGCCAGCAGTTACTCGATGACGACAGGGGGACAGTACTTC.

The rearrangement links TRBV11-2 to TRBJ2-5; TRBD2 agrees at 12 bases. This CDR3 has 16 residues. Germline V CDR1 and CDR2: SGHAT, FQNNGV. J lost 2 bases, V lost 5 bases, and 6 bases had no gene match. The CDR3 DNA sequence: TGTGCCAGCAGCGTACGACTAGCGGGAGTACAAGAGACCCAGTACTTC. This gives the protein CASSVRLAGVQETQYF.

The chain carries TRBV29-1 and TRBJ2-1, with 8 nucleotides matching TRBD1. This CDR3 region has 14 residues. Trimming took 7 bases from V and 9 from J; bases not matched to a gene: 14. Germline V lookup: CDR1 SQVTM, CDR2 ANQGSEA. The CDR3: CSARTVGTGREQFF. The DNA for the CDR3 is TGCAGCGCCCGAACCGTCGGGACAGGTCGTGAGCAGTTCTTC.

The chain uses TRBV2 and TRBJ1-2, with unresolved D. The CDR3 spans 14 residues. The ends were cut back, 0 bases at V and 8 bases at J, with 13 bases in the middle. Germline V gene lookup returns CDR1 SNHLY and CDR2 FYNNEI. This CDR3 is CASSEARSLGGYTF. The CDR3 DNA sequence: TGTGCCAGCAGTGAAGCCAGGTCCCTGGGAGGCTACACCTTC.

The chain couples TRBV29-1 to TRBJ2-2; 8 nucleotides line up with TRBD2. J was trimmed by 5 bases and V by 6 bases; bases with no gene match: 8. The CDR3 has 14 amino acids. In germline, CDR1 is SQVTM, CDR2 ANQGSEA. DNA for the CDR3: TGCAGCGTCGATACTAGCGGAGGAACCGGGGAGCTGTTTTTT. Translating gives CSVDTSGGTGELFF.

Here the CDR3 reads CASSPTRDTQYF. The CDR3 DNA is TGTGCCAGCAGTCCCACCAGAGATACGCAGTATTTT. The chain has TRBV2 and TRBJ2-3; no clear D gene. The germline V gene encodes CDR1 SNHLY and CDR2 FYNNEI. The CDR3 is 12 residues long. V was cut by 5 bases and J by 5 bases, with 8 bases left in between. The whole variable domain, filled in from reference TRBV2 and TRBJ2-3, reads EPEVTQTPSHQVTQMGQEVILRCVPISNHLYFYWYRQILGQKVEFLVSFYNNEISEKSEIFDDQFSVERPDGSNFTLKIRSTKLEDSAMYFCASSPTRDTQYFGPGTRLTVL.

The chain has TRBV19 and TRBJ1-1, with 7 nucleotides matching TRBD1. The V and J ends lost 5 bases and 0 bases, in that order; junction bases with no gene match: 6. Germline V gives CDR1 LNHDA, CDR2 SQIVND (reference sequence). This CDR3 spans 15 amino acids. CDR3 nucleotides: TGTGCCAGTAGTTTCTACAGGGGTATGAACACTGAAGCTTTCTTT. This translates into CASSFYRGMNTEAFF.

The rearrangement uses TRBV5-1 and TRBJ1-2; no clear D gene. The V end lost 4 bases, the J end lost 6 bases, and 13 bases lay between the germline ends. CDR3 size: 13 residues. CDR1 SGHRS and CDR2 YFSETQ come from the germline V gene. The CDR3 spells CASSPGSYHGYTF. CDR3 coding DNA: TGCGCCAGCAGCCCCGGGAGCTACCATGGCTACACCTTC.

The chain has TRBV19 and TRBJ2-6; D is possibly TRBD1 (6 bases). There are 17 residues in the CDR3. The germline V gene has CDR1 LNHDA and CDR2 SQIVND (reference sequence). Deletions cut 3 bases from V and 2 bases from J, with 14 bases between. The CDR3: CASSIMPDSTGANVLTF. CDR3 nucleotides: TGTGCCAGTAGTATTATGCCGGACAGCACTGGGGCCAACGTCCTGACTTTC.

The chain links TRBV19 to TRBJ2-2; 7 bases line up with TRBD1. The CDR3 sequence is 17 residues long. Germline V gene lookup returns CDR1 LNHDA and CDR2 SQIVND (reference sequence). V was pared by 5 bases and J by 0 bases, with 9 bases of the junction left unmatched. The CDR3 DNA is TGTGCCAGTAGTCCCCAGACAGGGTTCGCGAACACCGGGGAGCTGTTTTTT. Amino acid sequence: CASSPQTGFANTGELFF.

The V and J genes are TRBV2 and TRBJ1-3; no firm D call. The CDR3 is made up of 13 amino acids. Germline values: CDR1 SNHLY, CDR2 FYNNEI. V lost 7 bases and J lost 2, with 9 bases in between. CDR3 bases: TGTGCCAGCACATCCTATCCTGGAAACACCATATATTTT. Protein sequence: CASTSYPGNTIYF.

The chain couples TRBV19 to TRBJ1-1, with TRBD1 matching 10 bases. V gave up 10 bases and J gave up 1 base; unmatched junction bases: 6. Germline loops: CDR1 LNHDA, CDR2 SQIVND (reference sequence). This CDR3 contains 14 residues. The CDR3 DNA is TGTGCCACTACGACAGGGGGCTGGAACACTGAAGCTTTCTTT. Amino acid sequence: CATTTGGWNTEAFF.

The chain recombines TRBV18 with TRBJ2-3; no firm D call. In germline, CDR1 is KGHSH, CDR2 LQKENI. This CDR3 contains 15 residues. The germline V and J ends were trimmed by 2 bases and 2 bases, with 11 bases remaining between them. The CDR3 reads CASSPTRAVTDTQYF. Written as DNA, the CDR3 is TGTGCCAGCTCACCAACGCGCGCGGTCACAGATACGCAGTATTTT.

This clone has only a few counts. CDR3 coding DNA: TGTGCCAGCAGTGATCGGGGTACCTCTTACGAGCAGTACTTC. Its translation is CASSDRGTSYEQYF. The V gene is TRBV6-1, the J gene TRBJ2-7; weak D call: TRBD2 (5 bases). Deletions cut 3 bases from V and 4 bases from J, with 13 bases between. The CDR3 spans 14 residues. Germline values: CDR1 MNHNS, CDR2 SASEGT.

The rearrangement joins TRBV11-3 to TRBJ2-1; 9 bases are shared with TRBD2. The germline V gene encodes CDR1 SGHNT and CDR2 YENEEA. The CDR3 is made up of 17 amino acids. Trimming at V came to 5 bases and at J to 6 bases, leaving 14 bases not matched to a gene. CDR3: CASSPRGSGRNINEQFF. The CDR3 coding sequence is TGTGCCAGCAGCCCCCGGGGTAGCGGGAGAAATATCAATGAGCAGTTCTTC.

The chain couples TRBV5-1 to TRBJ2-1; tentative D call: TRBD1 (5 bases). From germline, CDR1 is SGHRS and CDR2 YFSETQ. This CDR3 comprises 15 residues. Trimming removed 0 bases from V and 1 base from J, with 8 bases in between. CDR3 nucleotides: TGCGCCAGCAGCTTGGGTAAGGGGTCCTACAATGAGCAGTTCTTC. Translation gives CASSLGKGSYNEQFF.

V is TRBV5-4 and J is TRBJ1-2, with D perhaps TRBD1 (6 bases). The CDR3 runs 15 residues. CDR1 and CDR2 (germline): SGHNT, YYREEE (reference sequence). V lost 4 bases to trimming and J lost 4 bases, with 17 bases between them. The DNA for the CDR3 is TGTGCCAGCAGCCGCTCACAGGGACCCTCCTATGGCTACACCTTC. It yields the protein CASSRSQGPSYGYTF.

This clone occurred a few times. The genes are TRBV9 and TRBJ2-1, with 9 bases fitting TRBD2. Germline V gene sequence: CDR1 SGDLS, CDR2 YYNGEE. CDR3 size: 15 residues. Losses at the gene ends were 0 bases for V and 2 bases for J; bases not matched to a gene: 0. The CDR3 protein is CASSVGGGAYNEQFF. The CDR3 DNA sequence: TGTGCCAGCAGCGTAGGCGGGGGGGCCTACAATGAGCAGTTCTTC.

The V and J genes are TRBV27 and TRBJ2-5; D tentatively reads TRBD1 or TRBD2 (6 bases each). V shed 3 bases and J shed 3 bases, with 17 bases lying between them. CDR3 size: 16 residues. Germline V lookup: CDR1 MNHEY, CDR2 SMNVEV (reference sequence). The CDR3 spells CASSFHARGVEETQYF. CDR3 in DNA: TGTGCCAGCAGTTTTCACGCGAGGGGGGTCGAAGAGACCCAGTACTTC.